These 29 T cell receptor beta chains were sequenced from one sample in a study of blood T cells in healthy people across ages. A second roughly 6 to 12 cycle PCR used barcoded and J-beta primers. One entry per CDR3 protein results from TCRdb running MiXCR on the 5' RACE reads. The sample shows some 780,000 distinct CDR3 sequences, about 56% of them seen only once. Source material: blood. The receptors here all came from a man aged 40-49 years in good health.

V and J are TRBV6-1 and TRBJ1-5, with D possibly matching TRBD1 (6 bases). The V and J ends lost 5 bases and 2 bases respectively, with 19 bases between them. The germline V gene has CDR1 MNHNS and CDR2 SASEGT. CDR3 length equals 17 residues. CDR3 sequence (DNA): TGTGCCAGCAGTCCATGGAGGGGGGCGCGGGGCAATCAGCCCCAGCATTTT. Translating gives CASSPWRGARGNQPQHF.

This clonotype was seen more than once but under ten times. The chain joins TRBV6-6 to TRBJ1-1, with a tentative D call TRBD1 (5 bases). Germline CDR1 is MNHNY and CDR2 is SVGAGI (reference sequence). The germline V and J ends were trimmed by 0 bases and 1 base, with 6 bases remaining between them. The CDR3 contains 14 residues. The CDR3 loop reads CASSYSRGNTEAFF. The CDR3 DNA is TGTGCCAGCAGTTACTCGAGGGGGAACACTGAAGCTTTCTTT.

J is TRBJ1-2 and V is TRBV12-3 or TRBV12-4; tentative D call: TRBD1 (6 bases). Trimming removed 3 bases at V and 5 bases at J, with 13 bases between. The CDR3 totals 14 residues. The CDR3 DNA is TGTGCCAGCAGTTTTCCAGGGGCGGGGTATGGCTACACCTTC. It codes for CASSFPGAGYGYTF.

The chain couples TRBV28 to TRBJ1-1, with D unclear. The CDR3 is 12 amino acids. V dropped 6 bases and J dropped 1 base, with 6 bases sitting between them. Germline CDR1 reads MDHEN; CDR2 reads SYDVKM. For the CDR3, the DNA is TGTGCCAGCAGGTGGAGGAACACTGAAGCTTTCTTT. Protein: CASRWRNTEAFF.

The rearrangement uses TRBV28 and TRBJ1-5, with D unresolved. This CDR3 comprises 14 residues. V was cut by 5 bases and J by 3 bases, with 11 bases left in between. Germline V CDR1 and CDR2: MDHEN, SYDVKM. The CDR3 region is CASSLGMNNQPQHF. The CDR3 nucleotides read TGTGCCAGCAGTCTCGGAATGAACAATCAGCCCCAGCATTTT.

V usage is TRBV7-2 and J usage is TRBJ1-4, with D perhaps matching TRBD1 (5 bases). Germline assignment: CDR1 SGHTA and CDR2 FQGNSA. Trimming stripped 0 bases from V and 5 bases from J, with 10 bases between. The CDR3 sequence is 15 residues long. The DNA for the CDR3 is TGTGCCAGCAGCTTAGCGGGGACGGGAAATGAAAAACTGTTTTTT. It specifies CASSLAGTGNEKLFF.

The chain is built from TRBV12-3 or TRBV12-4 and TRBJ2-5; 7 bases fit TRBD1. The CDR3 loop spans 14 amino acids. V dropped 3 bases and J dropped 4; count of bases not matched to a gene: 5. Written as DNA, the CDR3 is TGTGCCAGCAGTTTTAGGGGGCACCGAGAGACCCAGTACTTC. It translates to CASSFRGHRETQYF.

V is TRBV10-3 and J is TRBJ2-1; 8 bases align to TRBD1. The CDR3 totals 16 residues. Germline lookup yields CDR1 ENHRY and CDR2 SYGVKD. V lost 8 bases and J lost 4; bases outside the gene matches: 13. In DNA form, the CDR3 reads TGTGCCATCTTGCCGACAGGGGCTCCCCTTTACAATGAGCAGTTCTTC. It is translated as CAILPTGAPLYNEQFF.

V and J are TRBV7-9 and TRBJ2-7; perhaps TRBD2 as D (7 bases). Per germline, CDR1 SEHNR and CDR2 FQNEAQ (reference sequence). The CDR3 is 16 amino acids. The V end was cut by 5 bases, the J end by 4 bases, with 21 bases between. The CDR3 reads CASSPRGGPYQYEQYF. Written as DNA, the CDR3 is TGTGCCAGCAGCCCTAGGGGGGGGCCCTATCAATACGAGCAGTACTTC.

V gene TRBV20-1 combines with J gene TRBJ2-7; D remains unclear. Germline V gives CDR1 DFQATT, CDR2 SNEGSKA (reference sequence). Trimming took 0 bases from V and 6 from J, leaving 21 bases between them. This CDR3 is 16 amino acids long. The CDR3 sequence: CSARDSQSPYVCEQYF. The CDR3 DNA sequence: TGCAGTGCTAGAGATAGTCAGTCCCCCTATGTTTGCGAGCAGTACTTC.

The rearrangement uses TRBV14 and TRBJ2-7, with D maybe TRBD2 (5 bases). The CDR3 has 13 residues. The V end lost 4 bases, the J end lost 4 bases, and 11 bases lay between the germline ends. Germline loops: CDR1 SGHDN, CDR2 FVKESK. Here the CDR3 reads CASSPIGMYEQYF. CDR3 nucleotides: TGTGCCAGCAGCCCTATCGGGATGTACGAGCAGTACTTC.

The chain employs TRBV5-6 and TRBJ2-7; 8 bases line up with TRBD1. The CDR3 is 14 residues long. Germline CDR1 is SGHDT and CDR2 is YYEEEE. J lost 0 bases, V lost 6 bases, and 5 bases had no gene match. CDR3 loop: CASTDRGPSYEQYF. The CDR3 nucleotides are TGTGCCAGCACTGACAGGGGACCCTCCTACGAGCAGTACTTC.

V usage is TRBV7-9 and J usage is TRBJ2-7; D possibly uses TRBD1 or TRBD2 (5 bases each). Trimming stripped 5 bases from V and 7 bases from J, with 15 bases between. This CDR3 has 13 residues. Germline V lookup: CDR1 SEHNR, CDR2 FQNEAQ (reference sequence). CDR3 region: CASSPGTGTEQYF. CDR3 DNA sequence: TGTGCCAGCAGCCCGGGGACGGGCACGGAGCAGTACTTC.

This chain uses TRBV5-1 with TRBJ1-1, with D perhaps TRBD1 (5 bases). Germline values: CDR1 SGHRS, CDR2 YFSETQ. Trimming took 4 bases from V and 6 from J, leaving 10 bases between them. This CDR3 contains 12 residues. The DNA of the CDR3 is TGCGCCAGCAGCCTGGGACTTCCTGAAGCTTTCTTT. Residues: CASSLGLPEAFF.

V usage is TRBV9 and J usage is TRBJ2-3, with TRBD2 as a possible D gene (5 bases). V was trimmed by 4 bases and J by 3 bases, leaving 12 bases between them. CDR3 length equals 14 residues. CDR1 and CDR2 from the germline V gene are SGDLS and YYNGEE. Here the CDR3 reads CASSPRGETDTQYF. CDR3 sequence (DNA): TGTGCCAGCAGCCCACGGGGTGAAACAGATACGCAGTATTTT.

The chain links TRBV18 to TRBJ2-7, with D uncertain. The J call may be in error: the DNA end matches TRBJ2-5 better. CDR1 KGHSH and CDR2 LQKENI come from the germline V gene. The CDR3 loop spans 15 amino acids. CDR3 loop: CASSPRYGLAETQYF. The CDR3 coding sequence is TGTGCCAGCTCACCACGGTACGGCCTCGCGGAGACCCAGTACTTC.

This clonotype was counted a few times. V usage is TRBV7-2 and J usage is TRBJ2-5, with D hard to call. The end of the DNA fits TRBJ2-7 better, so the J call may be wrong. Per germline, CDR1 SGHTA and CDR2 FQGNSA. This CDR3 spans 13 amino acids. The CDR3 DNA follows: TGTGCCAGCAGCTTCGGCATGGGGTACGAGCAGTACTTC. This gives the protein CASSFGMGYEQYF.

V is TRBV2 and J is TRBJ1-1, with D hard to call. V dropped 5 bases and J dropped 3 bases, with 10 bases sitting between them. Germline loops: CDR1 SNHLY, CDR2 FYNNEI. The CDR3 covers 13 residues. The CDR3 loop reads CASSNRRDTEAFF. The CDR3 region has the DNA TGTGCCAGCAGTAACCGAAGGGACACTGAAGCTTTCTTT.

This chain joins TRBV7-9 and TRBJ2-7; no clear D gene. V lost 8 bases to trimming and J lost 1 base, with 9 bases between them. Germline V gene lookup returns CDR1 SEHNR and CDR2 FQNEAQ (reference sequence). This CDR3 comprises 12 residues. The CDR3 bases are TGTGCCAGCGCTCGACGTTCCTACGAGCAGTACTTC. As protein: CASARRSYEQYF.

J is TRBJ2-3 and V is TRBV28; possible D gene TRBD2, 6 bases. This CDR3 has 17 amino acids. Trimming left V 5 bases short and J 13 bases short, with 31 bases between. The germline gives CDR1 MDHEN, CDR2 SYDVKM. This CDR3 is CASSLPDRSGRWARKYF. CDR3 in DNA: TGTGCCAGCAGTCTTCCGGACCGCTCCGGGAGATGGGCTCGGAAGTATTTT.

In this sample, this clonotype turned up once. The chain carries TRBV20-1 and TRBJ2-5; 7 bases align to TRBD2. The DNA end is a closer match to TRBJ2-7, so the J assignment may be wrong. This CDR3 comprises 13 residues. Germline V gene sequence: CDR1 DFQATT, CDR2 SNEGSKA (reference sequence). The CDR3 region has the DNA TGCAGTGCTACTAGCGGCCAGACCGCCGAGCAGTACTTC. Translated: CSATSGQTAEQYF.

The sample holds a few counts of this clonotype. The chain combines TRBV4-2 with TRBJ2-7; no firm D call. The germline gives CDR1 LGHNA, CDR2 YNFKEQ. V was cut by 0 bases and J by 2 bases, with 11 bases left in between. CDR3 length equals 15 residues. The CDR3 loop reads CASSQEVSRPYEQYF. CDR3 DNA sequence: TGTGCCAGCAGCCAAGAGGTTAGCAGACCCTACGAGCAGTACTTC.

The V call is TRBV12-3 or TRBV12-4, the J call TRBJ2-1, with 8 bases aligning to TRBD2. The J segment lost 9 bases and the V segment lost 3 bases, leaving 22 bases of the junction unmatched. The CDR3 spans 19 residues. CDR3 DNA sequence: TGTGCCAGCAGTTTGTGGGCACCAGGGCGGGGGGCCCGTTTCGGTGAGCAGTTCTTC. It translates to CASSLWAPGRGARFGEQFF.

This rearrangement joins TRBV5-5 to TRBJ2-7; 12 nucleotides line up with TRBD2. TRBJ2-1 matches the DNA end more closely, so the J call is doubtful. In germline, CDR1 is SGHKS, CDR2 YYEKEE (reference sequence). The CDR3 runs 17 residues. The CDR3 DNA sequence: TGTGCCAGCAGCGTTAGGAGGCTAGCGGGAGGGCCTGGTGAGCAGTTCTTC. Translated, it gives CASSVRRLAGGPGEQFF.

Comments on this clonotype: A junction end diverges from the germline sequence, so it may reflect a read error. The V gene is TRBV4-3, the J gene TRBJ2-7; TRBD1 matches 7 bases. There are 16 residues in the CDR3. The germline V gene has CDR1 LGHNA and CDR2 YSLEER. The CDR3 DNA is TGCACCAGCAGCCAAAGGGGAACAGGGGACCCCTACGAGCAGTACTTC. Translated, it gives CTSSQRGTGDPYEQYF.

The chain employs TRBV7-6 and TRBJ2-2; TRBD2 agrees at 11 bases. With 5 bases clipped from V and 3 bases from J, the junction kept 2 bases outside the gene matches. The CDR3 covers 15 residues. CDR1 is SGHVS and CDR2 is FNYEAQ in the germline V gene. The CDR3 loop is CASSNSGRDTGELFF. The CDR3 bases are TGTGCCAGCAGCAATAGCGGGAGGGACACCGGGGAGCTGTTTTTT. Based on the CDR3 plus reference TRBV7-6 and TRBJ2-2, the full variable domain is GAGVSQSPRYKVTKRGQDVALRCDPISGHVSLYWYRQALGQGPEFLTYFNYEAQQDKSGLPNDRFSAERPEGSISTLTIQRTEQRDSAMYRCASSNSGRDTGELFFGEGSRLTVL.

The chain uses TRBV27 and TRBJ2-7; D remains ambiguous. CDR3 length: 15 amino acids. The ends were cut back, 0 bases at V and 3 bases at J, with 12 bases in the middle. CDR1 MNHEY and CDR2 SMNVEV come from the germline V gene (reference sequence). CDR3 in amino acids: CASSLSGGGNYEQYF. The CDR3 nucleotides are TGTGCCAGCAGTTTATCCGGCGGTGGCAACTACGAGCAGTACTTC.

Concerning this clonotype itself: Germline is not matched at one junction end, which may reflect a read error. The chain employs TRBV5-1 and TRBJ1-1; D perhaps matches TRBD1 (6 bases). Germline assignment: CDR1 SGHRS and CDR2 YFSETQ. This CDR3 has 12 residues. CDR3 DNA sequence: TGCGCCAGCGAGGGGGTGAACACTGAAGCTTTTTTT. Protein: CASEGVNTEAFF.

The V gene is TRBV20-1, the J gene TRBJ2-7; TRBD2 might be the D (7 bases). Judging by the DNA end, TRBJ2-5 fits better; the J call may be wrong. This CDR3 region has 16 residues. CDR1 is DFQATT, CDR2 SNEGSKA, per germline (reference sequence). DNA for the CDR3: TGCAGTGCTAGAGGGGACGGGGGGCGAAGAGAGGAGACCCAGTACTTC. This codes for CSARGDGGRREETQYF.